This T cell receptor (beta chain) was found in a study of blood T cell repertoires in COVID-19 (dated by TCRdb to 2018 to 2021). Describing the broader study: The collaborator samples originated in the United States, Italy and Spain and spanned the acute and convalescent phases of COVID-19. The prospective study material was composed of cDNA or gDNA derived from T cells, B-cell-depleted T cells, or PBMCs. A de-identified subject ID, COVID-19 status, age in years and sex were almost always included in the sample metadata. Where available, HLA class I and class II types were obtained from metadata supplied by the sample provider rather than from assay-based typing. Samples came from the ongoing ImmuneRACE study (first 160 participants) plus 1,254 subjects from 6 global collaborators. The dataset comprised deeply sampled blood TCRbeta repertoires from subjects exposed to, actively infected with, or recovered from COVID-19. The repertoires were released in a freely available public database meant as a resource for research on the immune response to SARS-CoV-2.

One collaborating source in Seattle enrolled patients during active infection and followed them longitudinally through the course of disease. The collaborating institutions used their own protocols to collect whole blood in K2EDTA tubes. Collaborator samples were shipped for TCRbeta analysis as frozen whole blood, isolated PBMCs, or DNA extracted from either sample type. Broad study findings and their caveats: The quantity of clinical and demographic metadata differed by source and by participant and was supplied without curation.

Concerning this clone itself: The antigen this receptor binds is unknown. No per-base quality is available; no much larger clone lies one base away.

For CDR1 and CDR2, the germline V gene lists SGHAT and FQNNGV. V and J are trimmed by 4 bases and 4 bases, and the gene matches miss 10 bases of the junction. The CDR3, cysteine through phenylalanine, is 17 amino acids long. Only the CDR3 part of the read is kept: 51 bases, read in frame from the first base. TCRbeta CDR3 regions were amplified from genomic DNA by means of the immunoSEQ Assay, a bias-controlled multiplex PCR. The authors processed their data as follows. The number of nucleated cells in each sample was estimated from the amplification of reference gene primers within the assay. Sequence reads were collapsed and filtered to measure the absolute abundance of every unique TCRbeta CDR3 rearrangement. For each sample, productive Simpson clonality was calculated by taking the square root of Simpson's diversity index across productive rearrangements. TCRdb mirrors the immuneACCESS table, restricted to in-frame sequences. Some clones are absent from its copies; in checked studies, under half trace to an unresolved V gene, and the reason for the others is unknown. That table is the source of V, J and clone size, and D and trimming were worked out from the DNA. The sample includes roughly 200,000 clones, with 85% to 90% observed a single time. 10% of the sample rests with the top ten.

Recombination connected TRBV11-2 to TRBJ1-6, with TRBD1 matching 7 junction bases. The source is a woman aged 45-60 years with COVID-19, enrolled during active disease. Sequencing input: peripheral blood. The bases read TGTGCCAGCAGCTCGGGAATGGGACAGCCGTATAATTCACCCCTCCACTTT. This yields the protein CASSSGMGQPYNSPLHF.